Listed below are T cell receptor beta chains from one sample, sequenced in a study of shared clonotypes between healthy human individuals. Using immunoSEQ multiplex PCR, the repertoire was profiled, and TCRdb retains in-frame clones only, with some absent. The top ten hold about 0.41% of the sample, which has some 2,500,000 clones, around 90% seen once. The sequencing input was naive CD4+ T cells from PBMCs. These receptors all stem from a young man in good health. Some clones in this sample may be carry-over from other donors' samples. Each CDR3 is given with its conserved first and last residue. A D gene is named only where the DNA matches it firmly. Expanded clones get a size class; other rows say once, few or many, or leave the size out.

>TRBV28|TRBJ1-3|NA|NA|14
TGTGCCAGCAGTTTAATCGTTTATCCCAACACCATATATTTT
CASSLIVYPNTIYF
>TRBV5-4|TRBJ1-2|once|NA|16
TGTGCCAGCAGCTTGGGACAGCTACTGTCTAACTATGGCTACACCTTC
CASSLGQLLSNYGYTF
>TRBV15|TRBJ1-3|once|NA|14
TGTGCCACCAGCAGATACAGGGATGGAAACACCATATATTTT
CATSRYRDGNTIYF
>TRBV5-8|TRBJ2-7|once|NA|13
TGTGCCAGCAGCTTGTTGCAGGGTAGCGAGCAGTACTTC
CASSLLQGSEQYF
>TRBV5-4|TRBJ2-1|NA|NA|16
TGTGCCAGCAGCTTGGATGGTCCGGGGGCTAACAATGAGCAGTTCTTC
CASSLDGPGANNEQFF
>TRBV19|TRBJ2-3|NA|NA|12
TGTGCCAGTAGTATACGCACAGATACGCAGTATTTT
CASSIRTDTQYF
>TRBV5-1|TRBJ2-2|NA|TRBD2|16
TGCGCCAGCAGCCGTATAGCGGGAGGGTACACCGGGGAGCTGTTTTTT
CASSRIAGGYTGELFF
>TRBV27|TRBJ2-7|NA|TRBD2|14
TGTGCCAGCCACCCGGCTAGCGGGAGTTACGAGCAGTACTTC
CASHPASGSYEQYF
>TRBV5-1|TRBJ2-7|NA|NA|14
TGCGCCAGCAGGCGAGGGGAGGCCGCCTACGAGCAGTACTTC
CASRRGEAAYEQYF
>TRBV5-1|TRBJ2-1|NA|TRBD2|14
TGCGCCAGCAGCTTGAGACTAGCTGCCAATGAGCAGTTCTTC
CASSLRLAANEQFF
>TRBV14|TRBJ2-5|NA|TRBD2|17
TGTGCCAGCAGCCAGGGACTAGCGGGGTTCTTTGGAGAGACCCAGTACTTC
CASSQGLAGFFGETQYF
>TRBV28|TRBJ1-4|NA|TRBD1|17
TGTGCCAGCAGGCCCGACTTCAGGGGGGAGGGTAATGAAAAACTGTTTTTT
CASRPDFRGEGNEKLFF
>TRBV7-9|TRBJ2-7|NA|NA|16
TGTGCCAGCAGCTTACTCGGCGTGTTCGGAGCGTACGAGCAGTACTTC
CASSLLGVFGAYEQYF
>TRBV7-2|TRBJ2-3|NA|NA|14
TGTGCCAGCAGCTTAGTGAGGGGTCAGGATACGCAGTATTTT
CASSLVRGQDTQYF
>TRBV27|TRBJ1-1|NA|TRBD1|14
TGTGCCAGCAGGAAACAGGGGCCCGACACTGAAGCTTTCTTT
CASRKQGPDTEAFF
>TRBV6-5|TRBJ1-6|NA|NA|16
TGTGCCAGCAGTTACAGACGGAGCTCCTATAATTCACCCCTCCACTTT
CASSYRRSSYNSPLHF
>TRBV5-6|TRBJ2-1|NA|TRBD1|15
TGTGCCAGCAGTCGTGCCGGGACAGATTACAATGAGCAGTTCTTC
CASSRAGTDYNEQFF
>TRBV28|TRBJ2-3|NA|NA|14
TGTGCCAGCAGTTCCCCGACAGGGGAGGGGAGGCAGTATTTT
CASSSPTGEGRQYF
>TRBV5-4|TRBJ1-3|NA|NA|15
TGTGCCAGCAGCCGAGAACGAAACAGGGAGGACACCATATATTTT
CASSRERNREDTIYF
>TRBV10-3|TRBJ1-4|NA|TRBD1|14
TGTGCCATCAGTCCACAGGGGGCAAATGAAAAACTGTTTTTT
CAISPQGANEKLFF
>TRBV5-1|TRBJ1-1|NA|TRBD1|14
TGCGCCAGCAGACAGGACAGGGGGAACACTGAAGCTTTCTTT
CASRQDRGNTEAFF
>TRBV28|TRBJ1-5|NA|TRBD1|21
TGTGCCAGCAGTTCCCATCGATTTCCCGGGACAGGGGGCGCATCCCGTCAGCCCCAGCATTTT
CASSSHRFPGTGGASRQPQHF
>TRBV9|TRBJ2-1|once|NA|13
TGTGCCAGCAGCGTACCCGGGGTTGGGGGGCAGTTCTTC
CASSVPGVGGQFF
>TRBV18|TRBJ1-1|NA|TRBD1|15
TGTGCCAGCTCACCGGGGGACAGGGGGCTCACTGAAGCTTTCTTT
CASSPGDRGLTEAFF
>TRBV21-1|TRBJ1-4|NA|NA|19
TGTGCCAGCAGCAAACGATCCGGCAGGGGGAGGGGGACTAATGAAAAACTGTTTTTT
CASSKRSGRGRGTNEKLFF
>TRBV20-1|TRBJ1-1|NA|NA|11
TGCAGTGCGATGGACAGAGTTGGAGCTTTCTTT
CSAMDRVGAFF
>TRBV2|TRBJ1-2|few|NA|11
TGTGCTACAAGAAGAGATTATGGCTACACCTTC
CATRRDYGYTF
>TRBV28|TRBJ1-5|NA|NA|12
TGTGCCAGCAGTTCCGACATGAACCCCCAGCATTTT
CASSSDMNPQHF
>TRBV20-1|TRBJ1-3|once|NA|11
TGCAGTGCTAGATCCGGCGGCACCATATATTTT
CSARSGGTIYF
>TRBV7-8|TRBJ2-7|NA|NA|13
TGTGCCAGCAATAGGGGCCGAACCTACGAGCAGTACTTC
CASNRGRTYEQYF
>TRBV7-2|TRBJ2-7|NA|NA|13
TGTGCCAGCAGCTTAGTCGCCAGATACGAGCAGTACTTC
CASSLVARYEQYF
>TRBV7-2|TRBJ2-1|NA|NA|12
TGTGCCAGCAGCCAGCCGGGACCTCGGCGGTTCTTC
CASSQPGPRRFF
>TRBV5-1|TRBJ2-4|NA|TRBD1|15
TGCGCCAGCAGCCTGGGGACAGGGGAAGCAAACATTCAGTACTTC
CASSLGTGEANIQYF
>TRBV7-6|TRBJ1-2|NA|NA|13
TGTGCCAGCAGCTCAAAAGAGGAGAATGGCTACACCTTC
CASSSKEENGYTF
>TRBV10-3|TRBJ2-1|NA|TRBD2|16
TGTGCCATCACACCCACCGGCGGGAGCTCCTACAATGAGCAGTTCTTC
CAITPTGGSSYNEQFF
>TRBV2|TRBJ2-5|once|NA|12
TGTGCCAGCAAAGCAGACGCGGAGACCCAGTACTTC
CASKADAETQYF
>TRBV7-8|TRBJ1-4|NA|TRBD1|16
TGTGCCAGCAGCGTAAACAGGGGAGGGGGTAATGAAAAACTGTTTTTT
CASSVNRGGGNEKLFF
>TRBV6-5|TRBJ2-1|NA|NA|16
TGTGCCAGCAGTTTTTCGGGAGAGGCGGGGTACAATGAGCAGTTCTTC
CASSFSGEAGYNEQFF
>TRBV2|TRBJ2-2|NA|NA|14
TGTGCCAGCAGTGACATCAGGAGCACCGGGGAGCTGTTTTTT
CASSDIRSTGELFF
>TRBV7-2|TRBJ2-7|NA|TRBD1|15
TGTGCCAGCAGCTACGACCGGGACAGGGGTTACGAGCAGTACTTC
CASSYDRDRGYEQYF
>TRBV5-1|TRBJ2-2|NA|NA|15
TGCGCCAGCAGCTTGGTAAAGGGTAAGACCGGGGAGCTGTTTTTT
CASSLVKGKTGELFF
>TRBV7-2|TRBJ2-7|NA|NA|15
TGTGCCAGCAGCTTAGTGGTGGGAGGCTCCTACGAGCAGTACTTC
CASSLVVGGSYEQYF
>TRBV6-6|TRBJ1-4|NA|NA|14
TGTGCCAGCAGTTATTCGGGCCTTAATGAAAAACTGTTTTTT
CASSYSGLNEKLFF
>TRBV5-1|TRBJ2-7|NA|TRBD1|14
TGCGCCAGCAGCCCCCAGGGGGCCCCAAACGAGCAGTACTTC
CASSPQGAPNEQYF
>TRBV6-5|TRBJ1-5|NA|NA|13
TGTGCCAGCAGTTACACGGGCAATCAGCCCCAGCATTTT
CASSYTGNQPQHF
>TRBV5-6|TRBJ2-5|NA|TRBD2|13
TGTGCCAGCAGCTTGGTAGCGGGGGAGACCCAGTACTTC
CASSLVAGETQYF
>TRBV5-1|TRBJ2-1|once|TRBD2|14
TGCGCCAGCAACCGACTAGCGGGAGACAATGAGCAGTTCTTC
CASNRLAGDNEQFF
>TRBV19|TRBJ2-6|NA|NA|16
TGTGCCAGTAGTAAGGGCTACCCCCCTGGGGCCAACGTCCTGACTTTC
CASSKGYPPGANVLTF
>TRBV7-9|TRBJ2-2|NA|TRBD1|13
TGTGCCAGCAGCTTGACAGGGGCAGGGGAGCTGTTTTTT
CASSLTGAGELFF
>TRBV7-2|TRBJ2-7|NA|NA|15
TGTGCCAGCAGCCCCGACCGGGACACCCCGGACGAGCAGTACTTC
CASSPDRDTPDEQYF
>TRBV29-1|TRBJ2-7|NA|NA|13
TGCAGCGTTAGCAGGGGTCTAACCTACGAGCAGTACTTC
CSVSRGLTYEQYF
>TRBV28|TRBJ1-1|NA|TRBD1|13
TGTGCCAGGAACTACAGGGGTCGAACTGAAGCTTTCTTT
CARNYRGRTEAFF
>TRBV5-1|TRBJ2-3|NA|TRBD2|18
TGCGCCAGCAGCTTCTTGGGACTAGCGACCGACAGATCAGATACGCAGTATTTT
CASSFLGLATDRSDTQYF
>TRBV28|TRBJ2-3|NA|NA|15
TGTGCCAGCAGTCCCCCCCGGGGAGCCGTAGATACGCAGTATTTT
CASSPPRGAVDTQYF
>TRBV28|TRBJ1-5|NA|TRBD1|15
TGTGCCAGCAGTAACCGGGACAGGGTTGTTCAGCCCCAGCATTTT
CASSNRDRVVQPQHF
>TRBV18|TRBJ1-5|NA|TRBD1|15
TGTGCCAGCTCAAGAGGACAGGCCGCAATTCAGCCCCAGCATTTT
CASSRGQAAIQPQHF